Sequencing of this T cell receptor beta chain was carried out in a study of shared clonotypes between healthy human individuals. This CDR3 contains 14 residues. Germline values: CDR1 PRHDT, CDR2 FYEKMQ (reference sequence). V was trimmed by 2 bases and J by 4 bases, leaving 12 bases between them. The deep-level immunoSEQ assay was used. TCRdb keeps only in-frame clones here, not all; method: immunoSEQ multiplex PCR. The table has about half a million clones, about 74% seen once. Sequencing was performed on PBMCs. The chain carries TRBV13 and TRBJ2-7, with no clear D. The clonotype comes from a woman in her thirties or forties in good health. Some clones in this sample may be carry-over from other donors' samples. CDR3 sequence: CASSLRSERYEQYF. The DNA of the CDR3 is TGTGCCAGCAGCTTAAGGTCGGAGAGGTACGAGCAGTACTTC.